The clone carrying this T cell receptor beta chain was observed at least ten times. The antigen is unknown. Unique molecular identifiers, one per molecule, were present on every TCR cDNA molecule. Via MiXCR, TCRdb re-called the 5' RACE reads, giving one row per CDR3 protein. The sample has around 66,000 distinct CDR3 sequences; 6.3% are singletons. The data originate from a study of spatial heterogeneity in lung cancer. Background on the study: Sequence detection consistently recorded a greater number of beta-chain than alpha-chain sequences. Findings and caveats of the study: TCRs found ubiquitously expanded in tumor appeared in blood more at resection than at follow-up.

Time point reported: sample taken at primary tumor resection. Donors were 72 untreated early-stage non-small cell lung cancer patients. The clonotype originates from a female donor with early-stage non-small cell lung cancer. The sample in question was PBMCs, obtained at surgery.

CDR3 in amino acids: CSASPDPNEKLFF. For the CDR3, the DNA is TGCAGCGCATCCCCGGACCCTAATGAAAAACTGTTTTTT. This chain connects TRBV20-1 to TRBJ1-4; D not certain. CDR3 length: 13 residues. Germline values: CDR1 DFQATT, CDR2 SNEGSKA (reference sequence).